These T cell receptor beta chains were read from a single sample in a study of technical replicates of blood from a few donors. The data were produced by immunoSEQ multiplex PCR, yet TCRdb's version contains in-frame clones alone and is incomplete. The table shows around 61,000 clones, with approximately 97% occurring only once. Input material: T cells isolated from PBMCs. These receptors came from a human donor in good health. CDR3s include the opening cysteine and the closing phenylalanine or tryptophan. The order of the fields is D gene, V gene, J gene, CDR3 length, clone size, CDR3 DNA, CDR3 protein. D genes are given only for firm matches. The size field is filled for only some rows; it gives once, few, many or a size class.

d_call: .
v_call: TRBV28
j_call: TRBJ2-7
cdr3_length: 12
clone_size: .
cdr3_nt: TGTGCCAGCAGTGTATTTAGAACCGAGCAGTACTTC
cdr3_aa: CASSVFRTEQYF

d_call: .
v_call: TRBV21-1
j_call: TRBJ1-4
cdr3_length: 15
clone_size: .
cdr3_nt: TGTGCCAGCAGCAGGCGGGGACCAACTAATGAAAAACTGTTTTTT
cdr3_aa: CASSRRGPTNEKLFF

d_call: .
v_call: TRBV4-1
j_call: TRBJ2-5
cdr3_length: 15
clone_size: .
cdr3_nt: TGCGCCAGCAGCCAAGGATTCGCCCAGGGCGGTTCCCAGTACTTC
cdr3_aa: CASSQGFAQGGSQYF

d_call: .
v_call: TRBV6-5
j_call: TRBJ2-7
cdr3_length: 11
clone_size: .
cdr3_nt: TGTGCCACCCAAAGGGGGTACGAGCAGTACTTC
cdr3_aa: CATQRGYEQYF

d_call: TRBD1
v_call: TRBV5-6
j_call: TRBJ1-1
cdr3_length: 14
clone_size: .
cdr3_nt: TGTGCCAGCAGCATGAGGAGGGGGCCTGAGGGGGGTTTCTTT
cdr3_aa: CASSMRRGPEGGFF

d_call: .
v_call: TRBV6-5
j_call: TRBJ2-7
cdr3_length: 15
clone_size: .
cdr3_nt: TGTGCCAGCTACCAACCGCAGGGGGGCTCCTACGAGCAGTACTTC
cdr3_aa: CASYQPQGGSYEQYF

d_call: TRBD2
v_call: TRBV5-1
j_call: TRBJ2-5
cdr3_length: 16
clone_size: once
cdr3_nt: TGCGCCAGCAGCTTGGTTTCCAGCGGGGGCCAAGAGACCCAGTACTTC
cdr3_aa: CASSLVSSGGQETQYF

d_call: TRBD2
v_call: TRBV27
j_call: TRBJ2-3
cdr3_length: 14
clone_size: .
cdr3_nt: TGTGCCAGCAGCCCGACTAGCGGGGTAGGTGCGCAGTATTTT
cdr3_aa: CASSPTSGVGAQYF

d_call: TRBD1
v_call: TRBV6-1
j_call: TRBJ1-4
cdr3_length: 13
clone_size: .
cdr3_nt: TGTGCCACCCACCGGGACAGGGCTGAAAAACTGTTTTTT
cdr3_aa: CATHRDRAEKLFF

d_call: .
v_call: TRBV23-1
j_call: TRBJ1-4
cdr3_length: 13
clone_size: .
cdr3_nt: TGCGCCAGGGGCGGGACCGAGAATGAAAAACTGTTTTTT
cdr3_aa: CARGGTENEKLFF

d_call: .
v_call: TRBV7-6
j_call: TRBJ2-3
cdr3_length: 18
clone_size: .
cdr3_nt: TGTGCCAGCAGCCGAGTCCCTAGCTCACCTATCGGGACAGATACGCAGTATTTT
cdr3_aa: CASSRVPSSPIGTDTQYF

d_call: .
v_call: TRBV10-2
j_call: TRBJ1-1
cdr3_length: 14
clone_size: .
cdr3_nt: TGCGCCAGCACAAGGTTATCGGCGGACACTGAAGCTTTCTTT
cdr3_aa: CASTRLSADTEAFF

d_call: .
v_call: TRBV2
j_call: TRBJ2-1
cdr3_length: 11
clone_size: .
cdr3_nt: TGTGCCACAGGGGACGGCGGGCAGCAGTTCTTC
cdr3_aa: CATGDGGQQFF

d_call: TRBD1
v_call: TRBV11-2
j_call: TRBJ1-4
cdr3_length: 15
clone_size: .
cdr3_nt: TGTGCCAGCAGCGAGTTGGGACAGCGGAGTGAAAAACTGTTTTTT
cdr3_aa: CASSELGQRSEKLFF

d_call: TRBD2
v_call: TRBV19
j_call: TRBJ2-3
cdr3_length: 18
clone_size: once
cdr3_nt: TGTGCCAGTAGTAGACTAAGGGCGGGAGCCTCCTACACAGATACGCAGTATTTT
cdr3_aa: CASSRLRAGASYTDTQYF

d_call: TRBD2
v_call: TRBV4-2
j_call: TRBJ2-7
cdr3_length: 15
clone_size: .
cdr3_nt: TGTGCCAGCAGCCCCCGACGCGGGAGCTCCTACGAGCAGTACTTC
cdr3_aa: CASSPRRGSSYEQYF

d_call: .
v_call: TRBV18
j_call: TRBJ1-2
cdr3_length: 14
clone_size: .
cdr3_nt: TGTGCCAGCTCACCACCGGGGGGGGCCCTTGGCTACACCTTC
cdr3_aa: CASSPPGGALGYTF

d_call: .
v_call: TRBV27
j_call: TRBJ1-4
cdr3_length: 12
clone_size: few
cdr3_nt: TGTGCCAGCAGCACCCGGGGTGAAAAACTGTTTTTT
cdr3_aa: CASSTRGEKLFF

d_call: .
v_call: TRBV6-5
j_call: TRBJ1-3
cdr3_length: 12
clone_size: .
cdr3_nt: TGTGCCACCCGTTCCTCTGGAAACACCATATATTTT
cdr3_aa: CATRSSGNTIYF

d_call: TRBD1
v_call: TRBV13
j_call: TRBJ1-1
cdr3_length: 15
clone_size: .
cdr3_nt: TGTGCCAGCAGCTCCCCCGGGACAGGCGCCACTGAAGCTTTCTTT
cdr3_aa: CASSSPGTGATEAFF

d_call: .
v_call: TRBV9
j_call: TRBJ1-4
cdr3_length: 15
clone_size: .
cdr3_nt: TGTGCCAGCAGCGTAGGAGGTTCAACTAATGAAAAACTGTTTTTT
cdr3_aa: CASSVGGSTNEKLFF

d_call: TRBD2
v_call: TRBV7-3
j_call: TRBJ2-1
cdr3_length: 16
clone_size: .
cdr3_nt: TGTGCCAGCAGCTTAAGCGGGACTAGCGGGGACCATGAGCAGTTCTTC
cdr3_aa: CASSLSGTSGDHEQFF

d_call: .
v_call: TRBV5-1
j_call: TRBJ2-5
cdr3_length: 14
clone_size: .
cdr3_nt: TGCGCCAGCAGCTTGGAGGGGGGGCCCGGGGCCCAGTACTTC
cdr3_aa: CASSLEGGPGAQYF

d_call: TRBD1
v_call: TRBV6-1
j_call: TRBJ2-7
cdr3_length: 17
clone_size: .
cdr3_nt: TGTGCCAGCAGTAAAGACAGGGTCTTATCCTCACTCTACGAGCAGTACTTC
cdr3_aa: CASSKDRVLSSLYEQYF

d_call: TRBD1
v_call: TRBV6-1
j_call: TRBJ1-5
cdr3_length: 15
clone_size: .
cdr3_nt: TGTGCCAGCAGTGCGGGGACAGGGGTCAATCAGCCCCAGCATTTT
cdr3_aa: CASSAGTGVNQPQHF

d_call: .
v_call: TRBV28
j_call: TRBJ1-1
cdr3_length: 17
clone_size: .
cdr3_nt: TGTGCCAGCAGTTTCTCCTTCCTGGACGGGGAGAACACTGAAGCTTTCTTT
cdr3_aa: CASSFSFLDGENTEAFF

d_call: .
v_call: TRBV5-4
j_call: TRBJ2-1
cdr3_length: 16
clone_size: .
cdr3_nt: TGTGCCAGCAGCGAAGAACCGGGACTGGGCGATGATGAGCAGTTCTTC
cdr3_aa: CASSEEPGLGDDEQFF

d_call: TRBD1
v_call: TRBV28
j_call: TRBJ1-1
cdr3_length: 15
clone_size: .
cdr3_nt: TGTGCCAGCAGTCCCGGGGGACAGGGGTTTACTGAAGCTTTCTTT
cdr3_aa: CASSPGGQGFTEAFF

d_call: .
v_call: TRBV7-9
j_call: TRBJ2-1
cdr3_length: 19
clone_size: .
cdr3_nt: TGTGCCAGCAGTCATAACCGGGCCCCCGGGATGAGCTCCTACAATGAGCAGTTCTTC
cdr3_aa: CASSHNRAPGMSSYNEQFF

d_call: TRBD1
v_call: TRBV7-3
j_call: TRBJ1-2
cdr3_length: 16
clone_size: once
cdr3_nt: TGTGCCAGCAGCCCCCACTCCGGGACAGGGGGGGGTGGCTACACCTTC
cdr3_aa: CASSPHSGTGGGGYTF

d_call: .
v_call: TRBV7-2
j_call: TRBJ2-7
cdr3_length: 14
clone_size: once
cdr3_nt: TGTGCCAGCAACTTTGCCGGGACTTCCTACGAGCAGTACTTC
cdr3_aa: CASNFAGTSYEQYF

d_call: TRBD1
v_call: TRBV9
j_call: TRBJ1-6
cdr3_length: 15
clone_size: .
cdr3_nt: TGTGCCAGCAGCGTAGCCGGGACAGGGTATTCACCCCTCCACTTT
cdr3_aa: CASSVAGTGYSPLHF

d_call: TRBD1
v_call: TRBV30
j_call: TRBJ2-5
cdr3_length: 14
clone_size: .
cdr3_nt: TGTGCCTGGAGACGGACAGGGGACCAAGAGACCCAGTACTTC
cdr3_aa: CAWRRTGDQETQYF

d_call: TRBD1
v_call: TRBV10-1
j_call: TRBJ2-5
cdr3_length: 17
clone_size: once
cdr3_nt: TGCGCCAGCAGTGAGTCTCACAGGGGGCCCATGGGAGAGACCCAGTACTTC
cdr3_aa: CASSESHRGPMGETQYF

d_call: TRBD1
v_call: TRBV7-9
j_call: TRBJ1-2
cdr3_length: 19
clone_size: .
cdr3_nt: TGTGCCAGCAGCCCCGCCACGGTCGACCGGGACAGGGGATTAGGGGGCTACACCTTC
cdr3_aa: CASSPATVDRDRGLGGYTF

d_call: .
v_call: TRBV19
j_call: TRBJ2-1
cdr3_length: 14
clone_size: .
cdr3_nt: TGTGCCAGTAGCATACGAGATGGACTCCGACATTTGTTCTTC
cdr3_aa: CASSIRDGLRHLFF

d_call: .
v_call: TRBV19
j_call: TRBJ1-2
cdr3_length: 14
clone_size: .
cdr3_nt: TGTGCCAGTAGTCCACAGGGCGGCTCCTATGGCTACACCTTC
cdr3_aa: CASSPQGGSYGYTF

d_call: .
v_call: TRBV30
j_call: TRBJ1-2
cdr3_length: 12
clone_size: .
cdr3_nt: TGTGCCTGGAGTGCCCAGGACTATGGCTACACCTTC
cdr3_aa: CAWSAQDYGYTF

d_call: .
v_call: TRBV19
j_call: TRBJ2-7
cdr3_length: 15
clone_size: .
cdr3_nt: TGTGCCAGTAGTATGATTCACAGTGGACTCTACGAGCAGTACTTC
cdr3_aa: CASSMIHSGLYEQYF

d_call: .
v_call: TRBV6-5
j_call: TRBJ1-2
cdr3_length: 14
clone_size: once
cdr3_nt: TGTGCCAGCAGTCCTGCCCCCGGGAAGTATGGCTACACCTTC
cdr3_aa: CASSPAPGKYGYTF

d_call: .
v_call: TRBV6-1
j_call: TRBJ1-6
cdr3_length: 16
clone_size: .
cdr3_nt: TGTGCCAGCAGTGAAAGCAGGGCAGGTCTGGGATCACCCCTCCACTTT
cdr3_aa: CASSESRAGLGSPLHF

d_call: .
v_call: TRBV28
j_call: TRBJ1-5
cdr3_length: 19
clone_size: once
cdr3_nt: TGTGCCAGCAGTGGGCCGGAGGACCCCGGGACTGATAGCAATCAGCCCCAGCATTTT
cdr3_aa: CASSGPEDPGTDSNQPQHF

d_call: .
v_call: TRBV2
j_call: TRBJ1-2
cdr3_length: 13
clone_size: .
cdr3_nt: TGTGCCAGCAGCAGCGGACGGAACTATGGCTACACCTTC
cdr3_aa: CASSSGRNYGYTF

d_call: .
v_call: TRBV7-2
j_call: TRBJ1-5
cdr3_length: 15
clone_size: once
cdr3_nt: TGTGCCAGCAGCTTCCTGGTTGTAGGCAATCAGCCCCAGCATTTT
cdr3_aa: CASSFLVVGNQPQHF

d_call: .
v_call: TRBV28
j_call: TRBJ2-7
cdr3_length: 14
clone_size: .
cdr3_nt: TGTGCCAGCAGTTTCGGCGGGATAGATTTCCAGCAGTACTTC
cdr3_aa: CASSFGGIDFQQYF

d_call: .
v_call: TRBV29-1
j_call: TRBJ1-1
cdr3_length: 15
clone_size: .
cdr3_nt: TGCAGCGCTAGTGAGGCTGGGGGGAAGAACACTGAAGCTTTCTTT
cdr3_aa: CSASEAGGKNTEAFF

d_call: .
v_call: TRBV5-1
j_call: TRBJ2-7
cdr3_length: 13
clone_size: .
cdr3_nt: TGCGCCAGCAGCCGAGGACAGATCTACGAGCAGTACTTC
cdr3_aa: CASSRGQIYEQYF

d_call: .
v_call: TRBV6-5
j_call: TRBJ2-7
cdr3_length: 13
clone_size: .
cdr3_nt: TGTGCCAGCAGACCCCCGGGGGTCCACGAGCAGTACTTC
cdr3_aa: CASRPPGVHEQYF

d_call: .
v_call: TRBV5-1
j_call: TRBJ1-1
cdr3_length: 15
clone_size: few
cdr3_nt: TGCGCCAGCAGGGGGCCAGGGCCGCACAACACTGAAGCTTTCTTT
cdr3_aa: CASRGPGPHNTEAFF

d_call: .
v_call: TRBV15
j_call: TRBJ1-5
cdr3_length: 13
clone_size: .
cdr3_nt: TGTGCCACCGGGCAGCTAAGCAATCAGCCCCAGCATTTT
cdr3_aa: CATGQLSNQPQHF

d_call: .
v_call: TRBV7-8
j_call: TRBJ2-7
cdr3_length: 16
clone_size: .
cdr3_nt: TGTGCCAGCAGCCTACCCTTCGGGGGTGGGGGATACGAGCAGTACTTC
cdr3_aa: CASSLPFGGGGYEQYF

d_call: .
v_call: TRBV25-1
j_call: TRBJ2-7
cdr3_length: 11
clone_size: .
cdr3_nt: TGTGCCAGCTCTCTATCCTACGAGCAGTACTTC
cdr3_aa: CASSLSYEQYF

d_call: .
v_call: TRBV5-4
j_call: TRBJ2-7
cdr3_length: 11
clone_size: .
cdr3_nt: TGTGCCAGCAGTCCTCAGGGGGAGCAGTACTTC
cdr3_aa: CASSPQGEQYF